This T cell receptor (beta chain) was sequenced in a study of cytomegalovirus exposure and HLA in healthy donors. Whole-study findings and limits: Investigators reported fewer than 200 TCR beta chains as tied to cytomegalovirus.

The length of the CDR3 is 14 residues. The germline CDR1 and CDR2 sequences are SGHKS and YYEKEE (reference sequence). V was shortened by 4 bases and J by 16 bases, with 24 bases between the two germline ends. PCR employed 60 Vbeta and 13 Jbeta primers. Clones were sequenced by immunoSEQ multiplex PCR, and TCRdb holds only the in-frame ones, with some missing. Here the sample spans about 110,000 clones, more than 65% being singletons. Concerning this clone itself: Its antigen is currently unknown.

The receptor's source is a woman aged 50 to 60 in good health and CMV-seropositive. Sequenced input: PBMCs. This rearrangement joins TRBV5-5 to TRBJ1-5, with D tentatively TRBD1 (5 bases). This CDR3 is CASSRKVLRGVPHF. In DNA, the CDR3 is TGTGCCAGCAGCCGGAAGGTTTTACGGGGGGTTCCTCATTTT.